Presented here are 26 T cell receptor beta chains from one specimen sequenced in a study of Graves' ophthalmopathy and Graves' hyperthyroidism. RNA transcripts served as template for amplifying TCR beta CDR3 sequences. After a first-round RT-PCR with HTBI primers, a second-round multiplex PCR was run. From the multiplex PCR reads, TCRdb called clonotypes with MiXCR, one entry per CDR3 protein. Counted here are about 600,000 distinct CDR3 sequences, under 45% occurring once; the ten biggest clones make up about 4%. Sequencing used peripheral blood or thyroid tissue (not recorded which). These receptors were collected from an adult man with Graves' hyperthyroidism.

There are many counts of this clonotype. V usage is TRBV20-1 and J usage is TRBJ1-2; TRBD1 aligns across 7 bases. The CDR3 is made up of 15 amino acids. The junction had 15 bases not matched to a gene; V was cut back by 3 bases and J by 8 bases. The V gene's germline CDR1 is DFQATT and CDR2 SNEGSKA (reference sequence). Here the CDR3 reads CSASRTGSDPGGYTF. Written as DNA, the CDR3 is TGCAGTGCTAGTAGGACAGGATCCGACCCTGGGGGCTACACCTTC.

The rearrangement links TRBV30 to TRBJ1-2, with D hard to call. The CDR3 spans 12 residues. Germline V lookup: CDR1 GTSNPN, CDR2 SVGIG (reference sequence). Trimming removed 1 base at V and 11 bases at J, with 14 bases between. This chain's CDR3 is CAWSEIDGKYTF. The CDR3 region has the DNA TGTGCCTGGAGTGAGATCGATGGGAAGTACACCTTC.

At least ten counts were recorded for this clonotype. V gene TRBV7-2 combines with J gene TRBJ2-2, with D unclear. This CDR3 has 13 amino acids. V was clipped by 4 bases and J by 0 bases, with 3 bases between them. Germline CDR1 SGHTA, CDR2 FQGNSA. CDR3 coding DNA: TGTGCCAGCAGCTACCCGAACACCGGGGAGCTGTTTTTT. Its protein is CASSYPNTGELFF.

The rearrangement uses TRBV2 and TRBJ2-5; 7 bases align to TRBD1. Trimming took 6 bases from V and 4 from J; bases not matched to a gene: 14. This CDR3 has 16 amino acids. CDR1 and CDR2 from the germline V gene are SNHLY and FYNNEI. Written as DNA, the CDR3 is TGTGCCAGCAGGGCCGGGACAGCCATAGGAGGAGAGACCCAGTACTTC. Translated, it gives CASRAGTAIGGETQYF. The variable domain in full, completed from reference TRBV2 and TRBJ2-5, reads EPEVTQTPSHQVTQMGQEVILRCVPISNHLYFYWYRQILGQKVEFLVSFYNNEISEKSEIFDDQFSVERPDGSNFTLKIRSTKLEDSAMYFCASRAGTAIGGETQYFGPGTRLLVL.

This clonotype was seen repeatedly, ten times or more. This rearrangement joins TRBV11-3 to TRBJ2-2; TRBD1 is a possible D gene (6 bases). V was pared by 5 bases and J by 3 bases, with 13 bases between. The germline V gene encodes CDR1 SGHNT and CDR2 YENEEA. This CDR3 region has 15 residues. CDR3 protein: CASSLGDIHTGELFF. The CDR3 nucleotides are TGTGCCAGCAGCCTAGGGGACATCCACACCGGGGAGCTGTTTTTT.

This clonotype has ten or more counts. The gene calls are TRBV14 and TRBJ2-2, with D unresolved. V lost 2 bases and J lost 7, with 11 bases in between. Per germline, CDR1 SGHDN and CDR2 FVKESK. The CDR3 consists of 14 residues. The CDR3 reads CASSQFLSDGELFF. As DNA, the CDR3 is TGTGCCAGCAGCCAATTTTTGTCGGACGGGGAGCTGTTTTTT.

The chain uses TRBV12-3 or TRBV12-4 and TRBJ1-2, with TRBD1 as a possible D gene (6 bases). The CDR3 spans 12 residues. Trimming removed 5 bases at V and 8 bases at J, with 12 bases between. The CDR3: CASSEQGYGYTF. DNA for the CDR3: TGTGCCAGCAGTGAACAGGGTTACGGCTACACCTTC.

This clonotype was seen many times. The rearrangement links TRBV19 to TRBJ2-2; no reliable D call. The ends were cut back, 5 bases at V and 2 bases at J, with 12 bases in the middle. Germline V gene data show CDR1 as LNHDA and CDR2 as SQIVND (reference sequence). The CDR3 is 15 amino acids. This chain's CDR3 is CASSQDSLNTGELFF. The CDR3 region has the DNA TGTGCCAGTAGTCAGGATAGCCTTAACACCGGGGAGCTGTTTTTT.

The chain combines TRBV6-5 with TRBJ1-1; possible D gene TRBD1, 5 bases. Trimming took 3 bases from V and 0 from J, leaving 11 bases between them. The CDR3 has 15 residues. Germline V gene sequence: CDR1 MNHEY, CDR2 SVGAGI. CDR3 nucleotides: TGTGCCAGCAGTTATTCGGGACTCATGAACACTGAAGCTTTCTTT. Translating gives CASSYSGLMNTEAFF.

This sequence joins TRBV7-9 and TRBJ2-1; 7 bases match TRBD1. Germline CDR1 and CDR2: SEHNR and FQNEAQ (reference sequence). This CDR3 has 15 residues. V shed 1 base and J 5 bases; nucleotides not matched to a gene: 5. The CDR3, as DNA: TGTGCCAGCAGCTTAGGACAGGGACCCCACAATGAGCAGTTCTTC. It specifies CASSLGQGPHNEQFF.

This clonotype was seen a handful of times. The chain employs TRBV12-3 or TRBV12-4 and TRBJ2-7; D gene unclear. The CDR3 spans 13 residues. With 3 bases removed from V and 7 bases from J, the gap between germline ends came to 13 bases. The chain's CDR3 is CASSFGRGSEQYF. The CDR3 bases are TGTGCCAGCAGTTTTGGCAGAGGTTCAGAGCAGTACTTC.

The CDR3 DNA reads TGTGCCAGCAGCCAAGTTTGGGATCGAGAGACCCAGTACTTC. Translating gives CASSQVWDRETQYF. V usage is TRBV7-2 and J usage is TRBJ2-5, with D unresolved. This CDR3 contains 14 residues. V lost 5 bases to trimming and J lost 4 bases, with 14 bases between them. The germline V gene has CDR1 SGHTA and CDR2 FQGNSA.

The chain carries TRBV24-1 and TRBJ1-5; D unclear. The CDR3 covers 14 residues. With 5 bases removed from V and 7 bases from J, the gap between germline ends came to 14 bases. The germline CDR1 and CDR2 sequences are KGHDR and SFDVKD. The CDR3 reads CATSALAGEQPQHF. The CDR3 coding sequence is TGTGCCACCAGTGCGTTAGCAGGCGAGCAGCCCCAGCATTTT.

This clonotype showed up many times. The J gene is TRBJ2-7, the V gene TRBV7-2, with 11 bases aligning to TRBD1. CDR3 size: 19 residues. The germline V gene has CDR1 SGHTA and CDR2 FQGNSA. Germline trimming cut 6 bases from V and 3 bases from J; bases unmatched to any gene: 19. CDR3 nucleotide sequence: TGTGCCAGCAGTCCCCGGACAGGGGGCGCAAGTTGGGATATCTACGAGCAGTACTTC. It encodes CASSPRTGGASWDIYEQYF.

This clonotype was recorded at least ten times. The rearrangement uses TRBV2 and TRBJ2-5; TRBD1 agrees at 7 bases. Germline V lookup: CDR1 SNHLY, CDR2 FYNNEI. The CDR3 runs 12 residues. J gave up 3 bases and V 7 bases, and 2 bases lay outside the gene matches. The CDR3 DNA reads TGTGCCAGCAATACAGGGGAAGAGACCCAGTACTTC. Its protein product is CASNTGEETQYF.

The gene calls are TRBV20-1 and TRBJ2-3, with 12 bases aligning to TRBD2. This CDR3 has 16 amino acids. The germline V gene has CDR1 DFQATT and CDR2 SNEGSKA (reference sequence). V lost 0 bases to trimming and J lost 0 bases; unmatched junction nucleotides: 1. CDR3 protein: CSARDGLAGSTDTQYF. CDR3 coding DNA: TGCAGTGCTAGAGACGGACTAGCGGGAAGCACAGATACGCAGTATTTT.

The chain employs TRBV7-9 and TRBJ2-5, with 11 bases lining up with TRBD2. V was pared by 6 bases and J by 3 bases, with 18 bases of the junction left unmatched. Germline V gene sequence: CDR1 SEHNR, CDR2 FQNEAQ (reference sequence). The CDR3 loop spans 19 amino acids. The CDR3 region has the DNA TGTGCCAGCAGTTACCGGCTAGCGGGAGGCCGGGTCAATGAAGAGACCCAGTACTTC. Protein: CASSYRLAGGRVNEETQYF.

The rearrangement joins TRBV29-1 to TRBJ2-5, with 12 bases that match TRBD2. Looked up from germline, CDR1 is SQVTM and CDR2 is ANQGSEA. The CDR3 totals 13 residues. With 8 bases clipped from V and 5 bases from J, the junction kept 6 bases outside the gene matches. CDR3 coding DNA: TGCAGCACACGACTAGCGGGGGATGAGACCCAGTACTTC. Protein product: CSTRLAGDETQYF. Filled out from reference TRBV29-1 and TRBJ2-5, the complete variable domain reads SAVISQKPSRDICQRGTSLTIQCQVDSQVTMMFWYRQQPGQSLTLIATANQGSEATYESGFVIDKFPISRPNLTFSTLTVSNMSPEDSSIYLCSTRLAGDETQYFGPGTRLLVL.

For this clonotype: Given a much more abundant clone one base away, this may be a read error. CDR3 loop: CAGSLSQSIRDYGYTF. The CDR3 nucleotides read TGTGCCGGCAGCTTATCCCAGTCCATAAGAGACTATGGCTACACCTTC. This chain uses TRBV7-9 with TRBJ1-2; no reliable D call. This CDR3 contains 16 residues. In germline, CDR1 is SEHNR, CDR2 FQNEAQ (reference sequence).

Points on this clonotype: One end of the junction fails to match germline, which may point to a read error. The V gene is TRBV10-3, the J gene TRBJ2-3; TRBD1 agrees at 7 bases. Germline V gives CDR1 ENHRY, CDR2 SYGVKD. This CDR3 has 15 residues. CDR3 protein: CASSERDRSTDTQYF. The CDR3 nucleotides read TGTGCCAGCAGTGAACGGGACAGAAGCACAGATACGCAGTATTTT.

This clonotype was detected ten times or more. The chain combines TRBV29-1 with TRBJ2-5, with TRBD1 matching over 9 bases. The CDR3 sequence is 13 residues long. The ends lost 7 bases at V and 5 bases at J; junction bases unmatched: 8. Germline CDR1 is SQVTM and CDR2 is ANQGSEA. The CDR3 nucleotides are TGCAGCGCCGGGGACAGGGTAGAGGAGACCCAGTACTTC. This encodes CSAGDRVEETQYF.

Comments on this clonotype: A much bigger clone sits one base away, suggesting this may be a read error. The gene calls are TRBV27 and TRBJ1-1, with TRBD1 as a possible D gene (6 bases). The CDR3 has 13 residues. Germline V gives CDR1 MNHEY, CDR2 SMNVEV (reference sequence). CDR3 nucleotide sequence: TGTGCCAGCAGTTGGCAGGGGAACATTGAAGCTTTCTTT. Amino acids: CASSWQGNIEAFF.

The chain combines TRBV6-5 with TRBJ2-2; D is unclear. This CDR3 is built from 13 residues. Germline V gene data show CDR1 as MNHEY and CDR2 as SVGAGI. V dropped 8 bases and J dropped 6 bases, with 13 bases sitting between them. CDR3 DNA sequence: TGTGCCAGCCGGGTTGATGGGTCCGGGGAGCTGTTTTTT. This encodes CASRVDGSGELFF.

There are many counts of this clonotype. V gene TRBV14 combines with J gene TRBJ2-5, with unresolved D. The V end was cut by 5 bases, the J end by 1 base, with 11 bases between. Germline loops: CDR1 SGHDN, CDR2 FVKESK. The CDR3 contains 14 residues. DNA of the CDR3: TGTGCCAGCAGCTCCCTGGGCAGCCAAGAGACCCAGTACTTC. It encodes CASSSLGSQETQYF. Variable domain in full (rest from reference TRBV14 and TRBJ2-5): EAGVTQFPSHSVIEKGQTVTLRCDPISGHDNLYWYRRVMGKEIKFLLHFVKESKQDESGMPNNRFLAERTGGTYSTLKVQPAELEDSGVYFCASSSLGSQETQYFGPGTRLLVL.

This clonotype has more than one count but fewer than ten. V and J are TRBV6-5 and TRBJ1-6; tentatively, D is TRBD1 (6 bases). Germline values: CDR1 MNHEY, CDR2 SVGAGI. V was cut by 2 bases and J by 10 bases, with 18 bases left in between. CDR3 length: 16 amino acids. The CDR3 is CASSYGARGVGSPLHF. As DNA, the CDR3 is TGTGCCAGCAGTTACGGAGCCAGGGGAGTAGGATCACCCCTCCACTTT.

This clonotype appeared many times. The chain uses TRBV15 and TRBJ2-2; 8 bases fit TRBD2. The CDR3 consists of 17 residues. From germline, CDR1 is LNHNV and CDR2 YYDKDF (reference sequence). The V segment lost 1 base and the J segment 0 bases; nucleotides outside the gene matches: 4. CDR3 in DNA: TGTGCCACCAGCAGAGTGTCTAGCGGGCCGAACACCGGGGAGCTGTTTTTT. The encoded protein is CATSRVSSGPNTGELFF. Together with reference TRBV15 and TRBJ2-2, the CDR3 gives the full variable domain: DAMVIQNPRYQVTQFGKPVTLSCSQTLNHNVMYWYQQKSSQAPKLLFHYYDKDFNNEADTPDNFQSRRPNTSFCFLDIRSPGLGDTAMYLCATSRVSSGPNTGELFFGEGSRLTVL.